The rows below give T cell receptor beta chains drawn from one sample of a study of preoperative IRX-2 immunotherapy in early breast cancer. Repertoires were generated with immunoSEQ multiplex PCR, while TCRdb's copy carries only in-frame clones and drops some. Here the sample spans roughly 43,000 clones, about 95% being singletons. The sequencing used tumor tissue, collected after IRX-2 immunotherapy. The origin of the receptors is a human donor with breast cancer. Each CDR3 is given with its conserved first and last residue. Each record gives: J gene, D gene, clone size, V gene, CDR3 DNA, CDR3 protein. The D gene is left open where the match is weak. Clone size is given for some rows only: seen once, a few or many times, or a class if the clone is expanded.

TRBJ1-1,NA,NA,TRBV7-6,TGTGCCAGCAGCTACCCCCAAGGTCGTAGGGTAGAATCCATGAACACTGAAGCTTTCTTT,CASSYPQGRRVESMNTEAFF
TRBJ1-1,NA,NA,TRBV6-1,TGTGCCAGCAGTCTCCCCCCAAAAGGAGCTTTCTTT,CASSLPPKGAFF
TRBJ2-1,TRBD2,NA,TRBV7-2,TGTGCCAGCAGCTCGGGGGCACTAGCGGTATATGAGCAGTTCTTC,CASSSGALAVYEQFF
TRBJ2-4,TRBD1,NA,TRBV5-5,TGTGCCAGCAGCCGCGGACAGGGGGAGATCGGAAACATTCAGTACTTC,CASSRGQGEIGNIQYF
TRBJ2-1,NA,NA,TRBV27,TGTGCCAGCAGTTCTAAGGACGAGCCCCGCTACAATGAGCAGTTCTTC,CASSSKDEPRYNEQFF
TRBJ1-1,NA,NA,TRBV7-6,TGTGCCAGCAGCTTATATTCAGGGAACACTGAAGCTTTCTTT,CASSLYSGNTEAFF
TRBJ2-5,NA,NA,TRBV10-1,TGCGCCAGCAGTGAGAGAGGGACTGAGGGGACCCAGTACTTC,CASSERGTEGTQYF
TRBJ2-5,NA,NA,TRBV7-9,TGTGCCAGCACCTACTCAACCTCGGCGGAGACCCAGTACTTC,CASTYSTSAETQYF
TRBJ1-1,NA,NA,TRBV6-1,TGTGCCAGCAGGCGGATAACTGAAGCTTTCTTT,CASRRITEAFF
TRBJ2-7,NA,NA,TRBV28,TGTGCCAGCAGTCCCGGCCGGGGCTGGGCCTACGAGCAGTACTTC,CASSPGRGWAYEQYF
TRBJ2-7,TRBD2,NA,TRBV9,TGTGCCAGCAGCGCGGGACTAGCTGTAAACAGGTACGAGCAGTACTTC,CASSAGLAVNRYEQYF
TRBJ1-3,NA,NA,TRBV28,TGTGCCAGCAGTTTACTCGGGGCGCGGAGCACCATATATTTT,CASSLLGARSTIYF
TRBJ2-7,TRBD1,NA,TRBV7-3,TGTGCCAGCAGCGTGCAGGGGGCGGACGAGCAGTACTTC,CASSVQGADEQYF
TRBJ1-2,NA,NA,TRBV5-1,TGCGCCAGCAGCTTGATCAAGGGCCAGGGTGCAGGACATGGCTACACCTTC,CASSLIKGQGAGHGYTF
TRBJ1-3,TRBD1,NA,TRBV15,TGTGCCACCTCTCGGGGCAGGGGGCCGGTATCATTTGGAAACACCATATATTTT,CATSRGRGPVSFGNTIYF
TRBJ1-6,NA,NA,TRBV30,TGTGCCTGGAGCCGCGGTCAAGATAATTCACCCCTCCACTTT,CAWSRGQDNSPLHF
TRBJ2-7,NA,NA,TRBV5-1,TGCGCCAGCAGCTCCCCGGGGAGAGCCAACGAGCAGTACTTC,CASSSPGRANEQYF
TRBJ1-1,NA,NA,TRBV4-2,TGTGCCAGCAGCCCTCAGCTTCAAAACACTGAAGCTTTCTTT,CASSPQLQNTEAFF
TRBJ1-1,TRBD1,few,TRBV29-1,TGCAGCGACCTGGGACAGACTAACACTGAAGCTTTCTTT,CSDLGQTNTEAFF
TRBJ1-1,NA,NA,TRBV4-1,TGCGCCAGCAGCCAAGATGGGGGCTGGAGCACTGAAGCTTTCTTT,CASSQDGGWSTEAFF
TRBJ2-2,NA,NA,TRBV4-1,TGCGCCAGCAGCCTCCGCCGCGAAACCGGGGAGCTGTTTTTT,CASSLRRETGELFF
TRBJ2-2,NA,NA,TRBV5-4,TGTGCCAGCAGCTTTAGGCCCAACGGGGAGCTGTTTTTT,CASSFRPNGELFF
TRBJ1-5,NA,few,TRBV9,TGTGCCAGCAGCCCCGATGAGAGGGCGCCGAGCAATCAGCCCCAGCATTTT,CASSPDERAPSNQPQHF
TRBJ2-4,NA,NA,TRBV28,TGTGCCAGCAGTCCCGACGTCGGGGGTCGTCAGTACTTC,CASSPDVGGRQYF
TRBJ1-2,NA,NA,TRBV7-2,TGTGCCAGCAGCTTAGTAGGAATACCAGGGAGCTATGGCTACACCTTC,CASSLVGIPGSYGYTF
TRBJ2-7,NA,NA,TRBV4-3,TGCGCCAGCAGCCGAGAAAGACAGGAGTCCTACGAGCAGTACTTC,CASSRERQESYEQYF
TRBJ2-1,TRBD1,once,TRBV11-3,TGTGCCAGCAGCTTAGACAGGGGGCCTGAGCAGTTCTTC,CASSLDRGPEQFF
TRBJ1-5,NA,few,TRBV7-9,TGTGCCAGCAGCCCCTACGATCAGCCCCAGCATTTT,CASSPYDQPQHF
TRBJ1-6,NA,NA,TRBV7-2,TGTGCCAGCAGCTCCCGTCTCTACCGGGATTCACCCCTCCACTTT,CASSSRLYRDSPLHF
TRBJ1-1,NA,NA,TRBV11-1,TGTGCCAGCAGCGAATCGGCGGGGGTGGTAGGGACTGAAGCTTTCTTT,CASSESAGVVGTEAFF
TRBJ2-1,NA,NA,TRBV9,TGTGCCAGCAGCGTAGTGTCCGTAGGTAGCTCCTACAATGAGCAGTTCTTC,CASSVVSVGSSYNEQFF
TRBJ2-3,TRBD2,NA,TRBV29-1,TGCAGCGTTGAAGGCGGGACAGGGACTAGCGGGACGCGGACAGATACGCAGTATTTT,CSVEGGTGTSGTRTDTQYF
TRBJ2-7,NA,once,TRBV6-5,TGTGCCAGCAGTTTCGGCAGAGATTACGAGCAGTACTTC,CASSFGRDYEQYF
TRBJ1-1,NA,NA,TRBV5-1,TGCGCCAGCAGCTTGGGATACAGGGTTGGGTTCCACACTGAAGCTTTCTTT,CASSLGYRVGFHTEAFF
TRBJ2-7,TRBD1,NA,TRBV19,TGTGCCAGTAGTCCCCGACAGGGGAACTACGAGCAGTACTTC,CASSPRQGNYEQYF
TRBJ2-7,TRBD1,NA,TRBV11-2,TGTGCCAGCAGCTTCAAAGGGGGACAGGGGGCCTACGAGCAGTACTTC,CASSFKGGQGAYEQYF
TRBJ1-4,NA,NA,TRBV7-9,TGTGCCAGCAGCTTAGAGCAGGGAGAAAATGAAAAACTGTTTTTT,CASSLEQGENEKLFF
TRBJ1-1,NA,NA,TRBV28,TGTGCCAGCAGTTTGGTGGGGCGGCAGTACACTGAAGCTTTCTTT,CASSLVGRQYTEAFF
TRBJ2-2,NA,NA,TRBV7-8,TGTGCCAGCAGCCCTGGGACTCACGGGGAGCTGTTTTTT,CASSPGTHGELFF
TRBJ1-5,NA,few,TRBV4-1,TGCGCCAGCAGCCGCAGTAACAGGGATGGTCAGCCCCAGCATTTT,CASSRSNRDGQPQHF
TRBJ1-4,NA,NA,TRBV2,TGTGCCAGCATGGGGCTGGGAAATGAAAAACTGTTTTTT,CASMGLGNEKLFF
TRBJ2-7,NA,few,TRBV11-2,TGTGCCAGCACCTCACTCCGGGGCAGTGACGCGGACGAGCAGTACTTC,CASTSLRGSDADEQYF
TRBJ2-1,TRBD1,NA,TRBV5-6,TGTGCCAGCAGCCGGGTCCAAGGGGGCGCCTACAATGAGCAGTTCTTC,CASSRVQGGAYNEQFF
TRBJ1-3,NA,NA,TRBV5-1,TGCGCCAGCAGCCCCATAACCCTAGGGGTCTCTGGAAACACCATATATTTT,CASSPITLGVSGNTIYF
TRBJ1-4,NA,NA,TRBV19,TGTGCCAGTAAGGACAGCGGTAATGAAAAACTGTTTTTT,CASKDSGNEKLFF
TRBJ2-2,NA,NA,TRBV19,TGTGCCAGTTTATCAGAGAACACCGGGGAGCTGTTTTTT,CASLSENTGELFF
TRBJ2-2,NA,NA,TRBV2,TGTGCCATCGCAAGGGGGGCTGGGCTGTTTTTT,CAIARGAGLFF
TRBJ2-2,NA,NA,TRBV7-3,TGTGCCAGCAGTATGGCTCCCGGGGAGCTGTTTTTT,CASSMAPGELFF
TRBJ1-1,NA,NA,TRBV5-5,TGTGCCAGCAGCTTGAGTCTTGGCAGGGCACGGAGTGAAGCTTTCTTT,CASSLSLGRARSEAFF
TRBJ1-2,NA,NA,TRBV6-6,TGTGCCAGCAGATCCGGGGGAACTGGCTACACCTTC,CASRSGGTGYTF
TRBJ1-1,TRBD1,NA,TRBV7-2,TGTGCCAGCAGCCCAGACAGGGCCACTGAAGCTTTCTTT,CASSPDRATEAFF
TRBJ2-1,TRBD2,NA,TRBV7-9,TGTGCCAGCAGCTTAACAGCGGGGGGATACAATGAGCAGTTCTTC,CASSLTAGGYNEQFF
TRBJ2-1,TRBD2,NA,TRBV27,TGTGCCAGCAGTTTATTCGCTCTAGCGGGAGTCGGTCATGAGCAGTTCTTC,CASSLFALAGVGHEQFF
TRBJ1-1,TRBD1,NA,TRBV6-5,TGTGCCAGCCGGGACAGGGCGAACACTGAAGCTTTCTTT,CASRDRANTEAFF
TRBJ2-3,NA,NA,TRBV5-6,TGTGCCAGCAGCTTTAAGGTTTACCGCACAGATACGCAGTATTTT,CASSFKVYRTDTQYF